The rows below give T cell receptor beta chains drawn from one sample of a study of T cell repertoires in cytomegalovirus infection. Each CDR3 protein is one row after TCRdb ran MiXCR on the reads. The sample consists of approximately 260,000 distinct CDR3 sequences, around 20% of them appearing once. These TCRs' antigens remain unknown. Sample: cultured PBMCs, taken from culture after CMV antigen stimulation. The receptors were gathered from a human donor in good health (CMV status not recorded). Some clones in this sample may be carry-over from other donors' samples. Each CDR3 is given with its conserved first and last residue. D genes are given only for firm matches. Some rows mark clone size as missing; the rest say once, few, many or name a class of expanded clone.

abundance,j_gene,v_gene,d_gene,CDR3aa,CDR3nt
few,TRBJ2-4,TRBV28,TRBD1,CASSGQGANIQYF,TGTGCCAGCAGTGGACAGGGGGCAAACATTCAGTACTTC
few,TRBJ2-3,TRBV4-2,-,CASSQDWARGGTDTQYF,TGTGCCAGCAGCCAAGATTGGGCACGTGGGGGTACAGATACGCAGTATTTT
few,TRBJ1-5,TRBV6-2/TRBV6-3,TRBD1,CASSYSRGRGLNQPQHF,TGTGCCAGCAGTTACTCGAGGGGGAGGGGGCTCAATCAGCCCCAGCATTTT
few,TRBJ2-2,TRBV4-1,-,CASSQPYTGELFF,TGCGCCAGCAGCCAACCTTACACCGGGGAGCTGTTTTTT
-,TRBJ2-3,TRBV9,-,CASSVQASTDTQYF,TGTGCCAGCAGCGTTCAGGCTAGCACAGATACGCAGTATTTT
-,TRBJ1-2,TRBV19,TRBD1,CASSVPGTGYGYTF,TGTGCCAGTAGTGTTCCCGGGACAGGGTATGGCTACACCTTC
few,TRBJ2-5,TRBV11-2,-,CASSWGLIGQETQYF,TGTGCCAGCAGCTGGGGACTGATCGGCCAAGAGACCCAGTACTTC
many,TRBJ2-7,TRBV7-2,-,CASSPISYEQYF,TGTGCCAGCAGCCCGATCTCCTACGAGCAGTACTTC
-,TRBJ2-7,TRBV4-1,TRBD2,CASSQALAGGGYEQYF,TGCGCCAGCAGCCAAGCACTAGCGGGAGGAGGATACGAGCAGTACTTC
few,TRBJ2-6,TRBV6-2/TRBV6-3,-,CASSYSSGANVLTF,TGTGCCAGCAGTTACAGCTCTGGGGCCAACGTCCTGACTTTC
-,TRBJ1-1,TRBV19,-,CASSIYASTEAFF,TGTGCCAGTAGTATATATGCCAGCACTGAAGCTTTCTTT
-,TRBJ1-1,TRBV6-2/TRBV6-3,-,CASSEFSEAFF,TGTGCCAGCAGTGAGTTCTCTGAAGCTTTCTTT
-,TRBJ1-2,TRBV6-6,-,CASSRDPAPYYGYTF,TGTGCCAGCAGCCGGGACCCAGCCCCCTACTATGGCTACACCTTC
-,TRBJ2-7,TRBV27,-,CASSPPPGYEQYF,TGTGCCAGCAGTCCCCCCCCCGGGTACGAGCAGTACTTC
many,TRBJ2-2,TRBV7-2,-,CASSFHISVDTGELFF,TGTGCCAGCAGCTTCCACATTAGCGTGGACACCGGGGAGCTGTTTTTT
-,TRBJ2-1,TRBV7-9,-,CASTREQRNEQFF,TGTGCCAGCACCCGGGAACAAAGGAATGAGCAGTTCTTC
many,TRBJ1-4,TRBV7-2,-,CASSPSGATNEKLFF,TGTGCCAGCAGCCCATCGGGGGCAACTAATGAAAAACTGTTTTTT
-,TRBJ2-2,TRBV7-8,TRBD2,CASSAIAGGELFF,TGTGCCAGCAGCGCGATAGCGGGAGGGGAGCTGTTTTTT
-,TRBJ1-2,TRBV2,TRBD1,CASILRTGGSGYTF,TGTGCCAGCATCCTCCGGACAGGGGGAAGTGGCTACACCTTC
-,TRBJ2-3,TRBV6-2/TRBV6-3,-,CASSYKGISDTQYF,TGTGCCAGCAGTTATAAGGGGATCTCAGATACGCAGTATTTT
few,TRBJ2-7,TRBV28,-,CASSLAGSDHEQYF,TGTGCCAGCAGTTTAGCGGGGAGCGACCACGAGCAGTACTTC
few,TRBJ2-7,TRBV14,-,CASSQEGLSGTRAYEQYF,TGTGCCAGCAGCCAGGAGGGACTCTCGGGCACTAGGGCCTACGAGCAGTACTTC
-,TRBJ1-2,TRBV20-1,-,CSAGLRGGYTF,TGCAGTGCTGGCCTAAGGGGGGGCTACACCTTC
few,TRBJ2-7,TRBV11-2,TRBD1,CASSLSFGATGVYEQYF,TGTGCCAGCAGCTTAAGTTTTGGTGCGACAGGGGTCTACGAGCAGTACTTC
-,TRBJ2-7,TRBV28,TRBD1,CASSTPGQGAIYEQYF,TGTGCCAGCAGTACACCGGGACAGGGGGCGATCTACGAGCAGTACTTC
few,TRBJ1-1,TRBV7-9,-,CASSPRVNQGLF,TGTGCCAGCAGTCCACGGGTCAACCAGGGCCTCTTT
-,TRBJ2-1,TRBV9,TRBD2,CASSLGLAIGNEQFF,TGTGCCAGCAGCCTCGGACTAGCGATAGGGAATGAGCAGTTCTTC
-,TRBJ2-2,TRBV2,-,CASKENTGELFF,TGTGCCAGCAAAGAGAACACCGGGGAGCTGTTTTTT
-,TRBJ2-2,TRBV30,TRBD2,CACGLAANTGELFF,TGTGCCTGCGGACTAGCGGCGAACACCGGGGAGCTGTTTTTT
few,TRBJ1-2,TRBV7-9,-,CASSPTGRVGYTF,TGTGCCAGCAGCCCGACAGGCCGCGTTGGCTACACCTTC
-,TRBJ2-5,TRBV5-4,TRBD1,CASSPRTGLQETQYF,TGTGCCAGCAGTCCCCGGACAGGGCTACAAGAGACCCAGTACTTC
few,TRBJ1-2,TRBV10-3,-,CAIRDRSLYGYTF,TGTGCCATCAGAGACAGGAGCCTCTATGGCTACACCTTC
-,TRBJ2-2,TRBV5-4,TRBD2,CASSLWGGVGTGELFF,TGTGCCAGCAGCTTGTGGGGGGGAGTCGGCACCGGGGAGCTGTTTTTT
-,TRBJ1-2,TRBV7-9,TRBD1,CASSRDRDRGYTF,TGTGCCAGCAGCCGCGACAGGGACCGGGGCTACACCTTC
-,TRBJ2-2,TRBV10-2,TRBD2,CASRLADRELFF,TGCGCCAGCAGACTAGCGGACCGGGAGCTGTTTTTT
many,TRBJ2-7,TRBV12-3/TRBV12-4,-,CASSLRDQTGHEQYF,TGTGCCAGCAGTTTAAGAGACCAAACAGGGCACGAGCAGTACTTC
-,TRBJ2-3,TRBV7-3,-,CASRESGSTDTQYF,TGTGCCAGCAGGGAAAGCGGGTCCACAGATACGCAGTATTTT
many,TRBJ1-2,TRBV7-8,-,CASTPRGPGVYGYTF,TGTGCCAGCACTCCCCGCGGTCCGGGGGTCTATGGCTACACCTTC
many,TRBJ1-1,TRBV7-2,TRBD1,CASSYLQGFEAFF,TGTGCCAGCAGCTACTTACAGGGGTTTGAAGCTTTCTTT
-,TRBJ2-3,TRBV7-2,-,CASSFRGPDTQYF,TGTGCCAGCAGCTTCCGCGGCCCAGATACGCAGTATTTT
few,TRBJ2-1,TRBV7-2,-,CASSLSHLFGEQFF,TGTGCCAGCAGCTTAAGCCATCTATTCGGTGAGCAGTTCTTC
-,TRBJ1-2,TRBV7-9,TRBD1,CASSPQGGYGYTF,TGTGCCAGCAGCCCCCAGGGGGGCTATGGCTACACCTTC
-,TRBJ1-1,TRBV7-9,-,CASSFDPGTEAFF,TGTGCCAGCAGCTTCGACCCAGGGACTGAAGCTTTCTTT
-,TRBJ2-6,TRBV29-1,-,CSVEFLPPGSGANVLTF,TGCAGCGTTGAGTTCCTACCCCCGGGGTCTGGGGCCAACGTCCTGACTTTC
many,TRBJ1-2,TRBV12-3/TRBV12-4,TRBD1,CASSRAAGTVSGYTF,TGTGCCAGCAGCCGCGCCGCCGGGACAGTCTCCGGCTACACCTTC
few,TRBJ2-7,TRBV4-1,TRBD1,CASSQVGTGDREQYF,TGCGCCAGCAGCCAAGTAGGAACAGGGGATCGCGAGCAGTACTTC